This T cell receptor beta chain was identified during a study of human T cells and chemical hapten exposure. Study summary: How much TCR each sample yielded varied, mostly because pooled library volumes differed slightly.

This clonotype was seen more than once but under ten times. TCRdb re-derived calls from the RACE reads in MiXCR, one entry per CDR3 protein. The sample has tens of thousands of distinct CDR3 sequences, around 10% seen once. The CDR3 has 13 amino acids. From germline, CDR1 is MRHNA and CDR2 SNTAGT. V lost 0 bases and J lost 5, with 5 bases in between. Time point noted: patch test 3, about 24 weeks after DPC sensitization. This sample's treatment: therapeutic diphenylcyclopropenone sensitization with weekly scalp DPC. Unseparated into fractions, whole blood served as the source from which total RNA was extracted.

The sequencing used whole blood, collected in connection with sensitization to the hapten diphenylcyclopropenone (DPC). The V and J genes are TRBV6-4 and TRBJ2-1, with D possibly matching TRBD1 (5 bases). This receptor was identified in a young woman with alopecia areata. Some clones in this sample may be carry-over from other donors' samples. CDR3 sequence: CASSDSDNNEQFF. Here the CDR3 DNA reads TGTGCCAGCAGTGACTCGGACAACAATGAGCAGTTCTTC.